Below, 5 T cell receptor beta chains from the same sample are listed, as sequenced in a study of blood T cell repertoires in COVID-19. Here immunoSEQ multiplex PCR was the method, and the copy in TCRdb shows in-frame clones only, minus some. The profile shows 95,000 to 130,000 clones, approximately 90% of them singletons. Sequenced sample: peripheral blood. The receptors were sampled from a human donor with active COVID-19. The donor label of this sample is uncertain.

The chain joins TRBV19 to TRBJ1-1; a possible D gene is TRBD1 (6 bases). The V end lost 5 bases, the J end lost 4 bases, and 8 bases lay between the germline ends. The CDR3 length is 12 residues. The germline gives CDR1 LNHDA, CDR2 SQIVND (reference sequence). The CDR3, as DNA: TGTGCCAGTAGTCGGGGGGCCACTGAAGCTTTCTTT. Translation gives CASSRGATEAFF.

This chain links TRBV29-1 with TRBJ2-2; 10 positions match TRBD2. Per germline, CDR1 SQVTM and CDR2 ANQGSEA. This CDR3 is 14 amino acids long. With V trimmed by 8 bases and J by 1 base, 4 bases remained unmatched. The CDR3 loop is CSTASGGNTGELFF. The CDR3 nucleotides read TGCAGCACTGCTAGCGGGGGGAACACCGGGGAGCTGTTTTTT.

V usage is TRBV9 and J usage is TRBJ2-7; 9 nucleotides line up with TRBD1. With 4 bases clipped from V and 2 bases from J, the junction kept 4 bases outside the gene matches. Germline V lookup: CDR1 SGDLS, CDR2 YYNGEE. This CDR3 has 14 amino acids. In nucleotides, the CDR3 is TGTGCCAGCAGCCCAGGGACAGGGACCTACGAGCAGTACTTC. Residues: CASSPGTGTYEQYF.

This clone came up once. The genes are TRBV7-9 and TRBJ2-5, with 7 bases lining up with TRBD2. The germline gives CDR1 SEHNR, CDR2 FQNEAQ (reference sequence). The CDR3 has 14 amino acids. Trimming at V came to 5 bases and at J to 5 bases, leaving 8 bases not matched to a gene. CDR3 region: CASSDRTRGETQYF. As DNA, the CDR3 is TGTGCCAGCAGCGACCGGACTAGAGGGGAGACCCAGTACTTC.

This clone showed up just once. The V gene is TRBV7-2, the J gene TRBJ2-1; 13 bases map to TRBD2. The length of the CDR3 is 17 residues. V was clipped by 3 bases and J by 6 bases; unmatched bases: 8. Looked up from germline, CDR1 is SGHTA and CDR2 is FQGNSA. CDR3 sequence: CASSFPPGLAGINEQFF. The CDR3 nucleotides read TGTGCCAGCAGCTTCCCTCCGGGACTAGCGGGAATCAATGAGCAGTTCTTC.